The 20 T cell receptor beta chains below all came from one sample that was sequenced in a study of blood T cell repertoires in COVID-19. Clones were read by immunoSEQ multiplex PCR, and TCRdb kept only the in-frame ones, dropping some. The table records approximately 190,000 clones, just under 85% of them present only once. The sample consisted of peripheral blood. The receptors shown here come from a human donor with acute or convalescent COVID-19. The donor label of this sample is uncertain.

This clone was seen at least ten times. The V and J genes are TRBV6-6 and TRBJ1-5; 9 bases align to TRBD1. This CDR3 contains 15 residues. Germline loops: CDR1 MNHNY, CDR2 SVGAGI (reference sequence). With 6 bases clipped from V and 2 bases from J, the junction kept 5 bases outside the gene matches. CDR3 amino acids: CASREGQGGNQPQHF. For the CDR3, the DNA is TGTGCCAGCAGGGAGGGACAGGGTGGCAATCAGCCCCAGCATTTT.

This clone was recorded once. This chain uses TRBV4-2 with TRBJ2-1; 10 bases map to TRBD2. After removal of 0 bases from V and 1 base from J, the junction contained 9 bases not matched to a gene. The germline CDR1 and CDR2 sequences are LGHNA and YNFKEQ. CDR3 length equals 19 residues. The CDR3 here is CASSQDLRLAGVSYNEQFF. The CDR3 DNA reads TGTGCCAGCAGCCAAGATTTGAGGCTAGCGGGAGTTTCCTACAATGAGCAGTTCTTC.

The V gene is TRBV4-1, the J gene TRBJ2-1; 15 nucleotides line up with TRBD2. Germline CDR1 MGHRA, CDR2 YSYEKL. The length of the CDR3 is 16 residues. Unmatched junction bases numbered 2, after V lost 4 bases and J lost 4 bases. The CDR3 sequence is CASSPGLAGGYNEQFF. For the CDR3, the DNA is TGCGCCAGCAGCCCGGGACTAGCGGGAGGTTACAATGAGCAGTTCTTC.

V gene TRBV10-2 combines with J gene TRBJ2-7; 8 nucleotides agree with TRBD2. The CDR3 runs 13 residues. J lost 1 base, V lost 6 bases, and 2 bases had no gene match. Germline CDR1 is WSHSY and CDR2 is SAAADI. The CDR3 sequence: CASRVAGSYEQYF. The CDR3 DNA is TGCGCCAGCAGGGTAGCGGGGTCCTACGAGCAGTACTTC.

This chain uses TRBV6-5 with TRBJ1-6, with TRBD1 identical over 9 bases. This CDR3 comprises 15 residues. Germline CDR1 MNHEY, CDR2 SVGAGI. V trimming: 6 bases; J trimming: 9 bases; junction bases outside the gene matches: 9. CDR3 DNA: TGTGCCAGCAGAGACCCGGGACAGGGAGTTTCACCCCTCCACTTT. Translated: CASRDPGQGVSPLHF.

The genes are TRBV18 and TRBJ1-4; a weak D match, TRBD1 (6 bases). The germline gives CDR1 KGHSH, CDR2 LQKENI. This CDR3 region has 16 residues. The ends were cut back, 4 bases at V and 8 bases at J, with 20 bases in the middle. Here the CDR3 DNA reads TGTGCCAGCTCACAGTCTAGCTGGGGACAAGGAGAAAAACTGTTTTTT. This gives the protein CASSQSSWGQGEKLFF.

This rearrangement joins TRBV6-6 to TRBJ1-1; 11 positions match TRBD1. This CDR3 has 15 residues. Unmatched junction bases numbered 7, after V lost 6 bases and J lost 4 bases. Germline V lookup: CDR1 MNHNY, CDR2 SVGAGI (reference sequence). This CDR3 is CASSARGTGGTEAFF. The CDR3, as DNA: TGTGCCAGCAGCGCGCGGGGGACAGGGGGCACTGAAGCTTTCTTT.

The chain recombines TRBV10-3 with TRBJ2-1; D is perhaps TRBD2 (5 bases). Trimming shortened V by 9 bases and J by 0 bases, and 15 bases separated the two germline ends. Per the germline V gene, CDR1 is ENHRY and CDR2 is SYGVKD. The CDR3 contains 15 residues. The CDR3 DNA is TGTGCCATTGGGAAGGGAGTTGTCTCCTACAATGAGCAGTTCTTC. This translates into CAIGKGVVSYNEQFF.

The CDR3, as DNA: TGTGCCAGCAGCTTAAGGCGGGAGGGAAGGGATACGCAGTATTTT. Residues: CASSLRREGRDTQYF. The rearrangement uses TRBV7-3 and TRBJ2-3; 9 nucleotides align to TRBD2. The ends lost 1 base at V and 6 bases at J; junction bases unmatched: 5. Germline-derived CDR1 and CDR2 are SGHTA and FQGTGA. This CDR3 contains 15 residues. The variable domain in full, with the rest retrieved from reference TRBV7-3 and TRBJ2-3, is GAGVSQTPSNKVTEKGKYVELRCDPISGHTALYWYRQSLGQGPEFLIYFQGTGAADDSGLPNDRFFAVRPEGSVSTLKIQRTERGDSAVYLCASSLRREGRDTQYFGPGTRLTVL.

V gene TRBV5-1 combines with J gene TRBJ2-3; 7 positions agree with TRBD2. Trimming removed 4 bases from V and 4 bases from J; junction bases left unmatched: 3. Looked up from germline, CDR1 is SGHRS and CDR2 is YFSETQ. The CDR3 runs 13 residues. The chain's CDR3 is CASSPGGPDTQYF. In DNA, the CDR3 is TGCGCCAGCAGCCCGGGAGGTCCAGATACGCAGTATTTT.

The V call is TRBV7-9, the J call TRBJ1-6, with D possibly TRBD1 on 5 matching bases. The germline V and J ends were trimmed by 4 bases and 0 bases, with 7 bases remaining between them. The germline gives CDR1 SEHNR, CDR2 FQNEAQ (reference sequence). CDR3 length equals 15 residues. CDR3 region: CASSSDSSYNSPLHF. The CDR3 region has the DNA TGTGCCAGCAGCTCCGACAGCTCCTATAATTCACCCCTCCACTTT.

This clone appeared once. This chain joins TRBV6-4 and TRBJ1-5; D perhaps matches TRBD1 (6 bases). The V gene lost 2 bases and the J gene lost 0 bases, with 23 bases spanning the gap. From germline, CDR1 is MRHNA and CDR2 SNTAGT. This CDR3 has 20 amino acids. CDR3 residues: CASSDPGAGWDTYSNQPQHF. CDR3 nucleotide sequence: TGTGCCAGCAGTGACCCCGGGGCGGGCTGGGACACATATAGCAATCAGCCCCAGCATTTT.

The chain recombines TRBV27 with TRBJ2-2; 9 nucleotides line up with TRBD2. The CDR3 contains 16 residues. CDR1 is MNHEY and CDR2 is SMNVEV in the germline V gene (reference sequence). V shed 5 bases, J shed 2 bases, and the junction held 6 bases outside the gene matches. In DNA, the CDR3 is TGTGCCAGCAGTCCCCGACTAGCGGATAACACCGGGGAGCTGTTTTTT. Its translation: CASSPRLADNTGELFF.

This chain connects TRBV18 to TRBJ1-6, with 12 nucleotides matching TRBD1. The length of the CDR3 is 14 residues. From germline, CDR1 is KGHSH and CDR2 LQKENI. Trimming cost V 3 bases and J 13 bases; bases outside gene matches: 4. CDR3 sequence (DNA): TGTGCCAGCTCACCCTCGGGACAGGGGGCTCCCCTCCACTTT. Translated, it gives CASSPSGQGAPLHF.

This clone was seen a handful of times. CDR3 sequence (DNA): TGCGCCAGCAGCCAAAATTTATTAACATCCTACGAGCAGTACTTC. It is translated as CASSQNLLTSYEQYF. The chain joins TRBV4-1 to TRBJ2-7; D not certain. Germline V CDR1 and CDR2: MGHRA, YSYEKL. The CDR3 is 15 amino acids. Between the trimmed V and J ends, which lost 2 bases and 1 base, there was a span of 12 bases.

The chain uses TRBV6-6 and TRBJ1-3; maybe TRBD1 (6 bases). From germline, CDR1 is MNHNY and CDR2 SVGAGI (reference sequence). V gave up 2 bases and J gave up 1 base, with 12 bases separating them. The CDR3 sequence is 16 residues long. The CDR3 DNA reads TGTGCCAGCAGTTACGCGACAGGTACTTCTGGAAACACCATATATTTT. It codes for CASSYATGTSGNTIYF.

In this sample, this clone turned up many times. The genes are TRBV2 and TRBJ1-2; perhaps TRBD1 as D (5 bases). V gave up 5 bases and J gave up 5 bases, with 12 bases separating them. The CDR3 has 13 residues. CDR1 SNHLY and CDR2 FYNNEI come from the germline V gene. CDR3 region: CASSPDSAYGYTF. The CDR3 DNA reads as TGTGCCAGCAGTCCCGACAGTGCATATGGCTACACCTTC.

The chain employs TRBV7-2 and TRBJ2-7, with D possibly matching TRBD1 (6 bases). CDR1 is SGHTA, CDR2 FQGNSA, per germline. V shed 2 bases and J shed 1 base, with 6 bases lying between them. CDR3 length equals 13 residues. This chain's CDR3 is CASSLRGSYEQYF. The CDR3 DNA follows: TGTGCCAGCAGCTTAAGGGGGTCCTACGAGCAGTACTTC. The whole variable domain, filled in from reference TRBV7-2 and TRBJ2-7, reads GAGVSQSPSNKVTEKGKDVELRCDPISGHTALYWYRQSLGQGLEFLIYFQGNSAPDKSGLPSDRFSAERTGGSVSTLTIQRTQQEDSAVYLCASSLRGSYEQYFGPGTRLTVT.

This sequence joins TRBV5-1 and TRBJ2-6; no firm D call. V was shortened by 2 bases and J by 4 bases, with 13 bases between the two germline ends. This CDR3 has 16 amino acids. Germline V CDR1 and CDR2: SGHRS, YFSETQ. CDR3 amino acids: CASSFLPRSGANVLTF. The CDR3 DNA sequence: TGCGCCAGCAGCTTCTTACCGAGGTCCGGGGCCAACGTCCTGACTTTC. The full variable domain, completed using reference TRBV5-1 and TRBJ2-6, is KAGVTQTPRYLIKTRGQQVTLSCSPISGHRSVSWYQQTPGQGLQFLFEYFSETQRNKGNFPGRFSGRQFSNSRSEMNVSTLELGDSALYLCASSFLPRSGANVLTFGAGSRLTVL.

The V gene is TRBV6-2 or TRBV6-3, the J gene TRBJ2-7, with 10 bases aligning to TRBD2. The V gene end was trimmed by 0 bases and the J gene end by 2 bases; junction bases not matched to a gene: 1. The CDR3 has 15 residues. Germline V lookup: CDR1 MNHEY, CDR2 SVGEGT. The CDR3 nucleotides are TGTGCCAGCAGTTACTCCAGCGGGAGGGCCTACGAGCAGTACTTC. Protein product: CASSYSSGRAYEQYF.